This paragraph covers one T cell receptor beta chain sequence. This sample is drawn from a study of blood T cell repertoires in COVID-19. The wider study: Samples representing acute and convalescent COVID-19 were sourced from the United States, Italy and Spain. PBMCs, B-cell-depleted T cells, or T cells provided the cDNA or gDNA that made up the material.

The CDR3 contains 15 residues. V trimming: 6 bases; J trimming: 1 base; junction bases outside the gene matches: 8. The germline V gene encodes CDR1 WNHNN and CDR2 SYGVQD (reference sequence). Study processing details: Reference gene primers were amplified, and this amplification served to estimate nucleated cell counts. Profiling relied on immunoSEQ multiplex PCR, and the TCRdb table lists in-frame clones only, not all of them. Clone size and V and J calls were adopted from that table, with D and trimming inferred from the DNA. Among 140,000 to 150,000 clones listed, 80% to 90% were seen once. This chain connects TRBV10-1 to TRBJ1-1, with 7 bases fitting TRBD1. This clonotype originated in an older man with acute or convalescent COVID-19. Input material: peripheral blood. CDR3 region: CASSERQGWNTEAFF. The DNA of the CDR3 is TGCGCCAGCAGCGAGCGACAGGGATGGAACACTGAAGCTTTCTTT.